This T cell receptor beta chain was recovered during a study of shared clonotypes between healthy human individuals. Study-level information: Researchers assigned three CD4 naive, three CD4 memory, two CD8 naive and one CD8 memory plate to each donor.

V lost 0 bases, J lost 2 bases, and 7 bases lay in between. The V gene's germline CDR1 is SGHNT and CDR2 YYREEE (reference sequence). The CDR3 sequence is 14 residues long. Every subset's genomic DNA went evenly onto several immunoSEQ plates. Using immunoSEQ multiplex PCR, the repertoire was profiled, and TCRdb retains in-frame clones only, with some absent. In the table there are 2 million to 2.5 million clones, under 95% of which are singletons. Concerning this clone: The target antigen is unknown.

General study points: Roughly 5.3% of naive CD4 clonotypes were common to a few donors.

The sequenced material came from naive CD4+ T cells from PBMCs. Subset here: CD45RA+ positively selected. The chain is built from TRBV5-4 and TRBJ2-3; D gene ambiguous. The TCR sequence derives from a man aged 18 to 29 in good health. Some clones in this sample may be carry-over from other donors' samples. The CDR3 protein is CASSLGPTTDTQYF. CDR3 in DNA: TGTGCCAGCAGCTTGGGACCGACCACAGATACGCAGTATTTT.